One and the same sample provided the 17 T cell receptor beta chains below, sequenced in a study of T cell repertoires in aging, cancer and after chemotherapy. TCR beta rearrangements were amplified from peripheral blood genomic DNA. TRB rearrangements spanning V, D and J were amplified using mixed TRB-A/B primers. One entry per CDR3 protein, called by TCRdb with MiXCR from the multiplex PCR reads. The profile shows about 11,000 distinct CDR3 sequences, about 24% of them singletons. What was sequenced was blood. These receptors all come from a human donor in good health.

By share of the sample, this clonotype is medium-sized. The gene calls are TRBV6-6 and TRBJ2-1; D might be TRBD2 (5 bases). V lost 6 bases to trimming and J lost 5 bases, with 11 bases between them. Germline V CDR1 and CDR2: MNHNY, SVGAGI (reference sequence). CDR3 size: 13 residues. CDR3 protein: CASSSGLHNEQFF. The CDR3 nucleotides are TGTGCCAGCAGCTCCGGACTTCACAATGAGCAGTTCTTC.

By share of the sample, this clonotype is medium-sized (0.01 to 0.1%). The V call is TRBV6-6, the J call TRBJ2-2, with a weak D call TRBD2 (6 bases). The V gene's germline CDR1 is MNHNY and CDR2 SVGAGI (reference sequence). Trimming left V 2 bases short and J 3 bases short, with 10 bases between. The CDR3 extends over 15 amino acids. CDR3 amino acids: CASSYAGLYTGELFF. The CDR3 DNA reads as TGTGCCAGCAGTTACGCGGGACTCTACACCGGGGAGCTGTTTTTT.

The rearrangement uses TRBV12-3 or TRBV12-4 and TRBJ1-4; unclear D gene. The CDR3 is 13 amino acids. The ends were cut back, 6 bases at V and 7 bases at J, with 12 bases in the middle. In DNA form, the CDR3 reads TGTGCCAGCAGCCATGGGAGGAGTGAAAAACTGTTTTTT. Its translation is CASSHGRSEKLFF.

V and J are TRBV5-4 and TRBJ1-5; a weak D match, TRBD1 (5 bases). There are 13 residues in the CDR3. Per germline, CDR1 SGHNT and CDR2 YYREEE (reference sequence). Trimming stripped 4 bases from V and 9 bases from J, with 14 bases between. The CDR3 region is CASSQERGGPQHF. The CDR3 DNA reads TGTGCCAGCAGCCAAGAGCGCGGGGGGCCCCAGCATTTT.

This clonotype was detected a few times. The J gene is TRBJ1-1, the V gene TRBV27; 7 bases agree with TRBD1. The V gene end was trimmed by 3 bases and the J gene end by 11 bases; junction bases not matched to a gene: 12. The CDR3 totals 14 residues. Per the germline V gene, CDR1 is MNHEY and CDR2 is SMNVEV (reference sequence). The CDR3 nucleotides are TGTGCCAGCAGTTTGCCGACAGGGTATTTACAGGCTTTCTTT. Its translation: CASSLPTGYLQAFF.

This clonotype was seen more than once but under ten times. The V and J genes are TRBV10-3 and TRBJ2-2, with a possible D match to TRBD1 (5 bases). This CDR3 is built from 15 residues. V dropped 4 bases and J dropped 4 bases, with 13 bases sitting between them. CDR1 is ENHRY, CDR2 SYGVKD, per germline. Here the CDR3 DNA reads TGTGCCATCAGTGTGCGGCAGGGCGTCACCGGGGAGCTGTTTTTT. This sequence encodes CAISVRQGVTGELFF.

The chain is built from TRBV19 and TRBJ2-1; D uncertain. Trimming took off 6 bases at V and 0 bases at J, with 9 bases between the two ends. Looked up from germline, CDR1 is LNHDA and CDR2 is SQIVND (reference sequence). The CDR3 consists of 14 residues. The CDR3 protein is CASRDLSSYNEQFF. In nucleotides, the CDR3 is TGTGCCAGTAGAGACCTGAGCTCCTACAATGAGCAGTTCTTC.

This chain joins TRBV20-1 and TRBJ2-5; 10 positions agree with TRBD2. Germline assignment: CDR1 DFQATT and CDR2 SNEGSKA (reference sequence). The CDR3 totals 15 residues. CDR3 sequence: CGPVTSAGGRETQYF. CDR3 in DNA: TGCGGCCCCGTAACCTCAGCGGGGGGGCGAGAGACCCAGTACTTC.

This clonotype is medium-sized by share. The rearrangement uses TRBV5-6 and TRBJ1-4; D is unresolved. The CDR3 is 14 residues long. From germline, CDR1 is SGHDT and CDR2 YYEEEE. V was clipped by 0 bases and J by 5 bases, with 8 bases between them. The CDR3 reads CASSLDGLNEKLFF. As DNA, the CDR3 is TGTGCCAGCAGCTTGGACGGGCTGAATGAAAAACTGTTTTTT.

This clonotype was recorded a few times. The genes are TRBV20-1 and TRBJ1-2; TRBD1 agrees at 12 bases. CDR1 is DFQATT and CDR2 is SNEGSKA in the germline V gene (reference sequence). The junction had 9 bases not matched to a gene; V was cut back by 6 bases and J by 7 bases. The CDR3 consists of 14 residues. The DNA for the CDR3 is TGCAGTGCGGTGGCGGGACAGGGGGCGGCTGGCTACACCTTC. Its translation is CSAVAGQGAAGYTF.

By proportion, this clonotype is medium-sized. This chain links TRBV12-3 or TRBV12-4 with TRBJ1-2; TRBD1 matches at 9 bases. After removal of 3 bases from V and 8 bases from J, the junction contained 4 bases not matched to a gene. There are 13 residues in the CDR3. The CDR3 DNA follows: TGTGCCAGCAGTTTCGGACAGGGGCTGGGCTACACCTTC. This translates into CASSFGQGLGYTF.

Only a few counts were recorded for this clonotype. The chain's CDR3 is CSASKQAGGLTGADTQYF. CDR3 coding DNA: TGCAGTGCTAGTAAACAAGCGGGGGGCCTGACTGGGGCAGATACGCAGTATTTT. The chain uses TRBV20-1 and TRBJ2-3; TRBD2 agrees at 9 bases. V dropped 3 bases and J dropped 4; count of bases not matched to a gene: 17. From germline, CDR1 is DFQATT and CDR2 SNEGSKA (reference sequence). The CDR3 totals 18 residues.

This clonotype was observed a handful of times. The chain uses TRBV25-1 and TRBJ2-3, with D perhaps TRBD1 (5 bases). Trimming took off 2 bases at V and 9 bases at J, with 15 bases between the two ends. This CDR3 region has 14 residues. The V gene's germline CDR1 is MGHDK and CDR2 SYGVNS. The DNA for the CDR3 is TGTGCCAGCAGTGAAGGACAAACTACTTCAACGCAGTATTTT. Protein product: CASSEGQTTSTQYF.

The chain employs TRBV19 and TRBJ1-3; 10 positions match TRBD1. Unmatched junction bases numbered 0, after V lost 3 bases and J lost 1 base. Looked up from germline, CDR1 is LNHDA and CDR2 is SQIVND (reference sequence). The CDR3 extends over 15 amino acids. The CDR3 DNA reads as TGTGCCAGTAGTATGGGACAGGGGTCTGGAAACACCATATATTTT. Translation gives CASSMGQGSGNTIYF.

The genes are TRBV18 and TRBJ1-2; the D gene is possibly TRBD1 (5 bases). Trimming pared 0 bases from V and 2 bases from J, leaving 13 bases between. The CDR3 is 16 amino acids. Germline-derived CDR1 and CDR2 are KGHSH and LQKENI. CDR3 bases: TGTGCCAGCTCACCACCGCGGATCAGGGAGAACTATGGCTACACCTTC. Its protein is CASSPPRIRENYGYTF.

The gene calls are TRBV5-1 and TRBJ1-1, with D perhaps TRBD1 (5 bases). The CDR3 totals 12 residues. V was shortened by 4 bases and J by 6 bases, with 10 bases between the two germline ends. The germline gives CDR1 SGHRS, CDR2 YFSETQ. DNA for the CDR3: TGCGCCAGCAGCGGGGGTACCTCTGAAGCTTTCTTT. It specifies CASSGGTSEAFF.

This clonotype has only a few counts. The chain is built from TRBV20-1 and TRBJ1-6; D not resolved. The V end was cut by 0 bases, the J end by 1 base, with 16 bases between. The CDR3 is made up of 18 amino acids. Per the germline V gene, CDR1 is DFQATT and CDR2 is SNEGSKA (reference sequence). CDR3 residues: CSARDRHAAVSYNSPLHF. The CDR3 DNA sequence: TGCAGTGCTAGAGATCGACATGCAGCAGTGTCCTATAATTCACCCCTCCACTTT.